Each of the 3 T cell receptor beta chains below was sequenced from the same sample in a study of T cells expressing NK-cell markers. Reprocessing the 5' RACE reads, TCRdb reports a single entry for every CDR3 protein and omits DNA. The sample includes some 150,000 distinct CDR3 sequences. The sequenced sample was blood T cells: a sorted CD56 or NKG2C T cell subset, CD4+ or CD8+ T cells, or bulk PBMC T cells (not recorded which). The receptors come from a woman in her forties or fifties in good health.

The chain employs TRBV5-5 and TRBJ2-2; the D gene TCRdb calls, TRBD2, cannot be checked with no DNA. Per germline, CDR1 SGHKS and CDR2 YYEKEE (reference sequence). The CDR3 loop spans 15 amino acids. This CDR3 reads CASQGTSGTTGELFF. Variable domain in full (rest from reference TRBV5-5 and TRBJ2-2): DAGVTQSPTHLIKTRGQQVTLRCSPISGHKSVSWYQQVLGQGPQFIFQYYEKEERGRGNFPDRFSARQFPNYSSELNVNALLLGDSALYLCASQGTSGTTGELFFGEGSRLTVL.

CDR3 in amino acids: CASRLLATDTQYF. This chain uses TRBV27 with TRBJ2-3. The CDR3 totals 13 residues. The germline V gene has CDR1 MNHEY and CDR2 SMNVEV (reference sequence).

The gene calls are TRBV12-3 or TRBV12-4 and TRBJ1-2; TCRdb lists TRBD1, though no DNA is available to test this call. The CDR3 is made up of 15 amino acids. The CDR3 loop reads CASSLDQGGNYGYTF.